This T cell receptor beta chain was identified during a study of identical twins. Germline-derived CDR1 and CDR2 are LGHNA and YNFKEQ. This CDR3 is 15 amino acids long. Trimming removed 0 bases at V and 4 bases at J, with 9 bases between. Study-level results: High-abundance cord blood beta clonotypes had fewer insertions; memory repertoires showed none. Monozygotic twins shared more out-of-frame TCR alpha than recombination models predicted. Surplus twin overlap in beta out-of-frame sequences was less pronounced.

There are a few counts of this clonotype. Antigen specificity is unknown. A universal primer site was incorporated via template switching, and the cDNA contained unique molecular identifiers. Via MiXCR, TCRdb re-called the 5' RACE reads, giving one row per CDR3 protein. The profile shows roughly 1.6 million distinct CDR3 sequences, less than 40% of them singletons. The TCR originated in a newborn girl in good health. The chain employs TRBV4-2 and TRBJ1-4, with D unresolved. The source material was cord blood. CDR3: CASSQDGVDNEKLFF. The CDR3 DNA reads TGTGCCAGCAGCCAAGACGGGGTGGATAATGAAAAACTGTTTTTT.